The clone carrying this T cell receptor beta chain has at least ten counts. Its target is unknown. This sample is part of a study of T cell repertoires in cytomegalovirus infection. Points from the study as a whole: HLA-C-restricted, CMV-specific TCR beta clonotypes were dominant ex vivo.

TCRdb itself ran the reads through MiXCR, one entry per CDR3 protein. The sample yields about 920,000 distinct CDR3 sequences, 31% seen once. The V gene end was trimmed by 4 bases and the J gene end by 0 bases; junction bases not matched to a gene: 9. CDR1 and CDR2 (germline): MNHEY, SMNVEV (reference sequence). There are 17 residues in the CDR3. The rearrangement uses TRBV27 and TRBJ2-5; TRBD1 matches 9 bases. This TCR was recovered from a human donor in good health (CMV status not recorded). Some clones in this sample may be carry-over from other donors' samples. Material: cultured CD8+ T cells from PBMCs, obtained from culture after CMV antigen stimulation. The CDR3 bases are TGTGCCAGCAGTTCCCGGATGACAGGGGGTTACCAAGAGACCCAGTACTTC. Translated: CASSSRMTGGYQETQYF.